This TCR beta chain was captured by sequencing in a study of T cells in women clearing cervical HPV infection. Study-level information: With HLA typing for only a few women, HLA confounding remains possible. Study results and limitations: Repertoire richness, not evenness, was significantly elevated in CIN3+ cases versus controls. Cases carried less TRBV6-7 than controls: about 0.1% versus 0.15%.

Of note for this clone: Its antigen is undetermined. Read coverage stops 3 residues before the CDR3 terminus; the germline J gene supplies the remainder.

TCR beta CDR3 amplified by multiplex PCR from roughly 1,300 ng genomic DNA. Measured with immunoSEQ multiplex PCR; TCRdb has only the in-frame clones, and not every one. The sample data list 40,000 or so clones. The germline V gene encodes CDR1 MNHEY and CDR2 SVGEGT. The ends were cut back, 4 bases at V and 7 bases at J, with 16 bases in the middle. The CDR3 consists of 14 residues. This chain links TRBV6-2 or TRBV6-3 with TRBJ1-1, with D maybe TRBD1 (6 bases). This TCR came from a woman between 18 and 69 years old with a cervical HPV16 infection that either progressed to CIN3+ or cleared (not recorded which). The sample comprised blood buffy coat. This CDR3 reads CASSSGDGRGEAFF. Incomplete CDR3 DNA: TGTGCCAGCAGTTCAGGGGACGGACGGGGTGAA.